What follows are 9 T cell receptor beta chains derived from one specimen sequenced in a study of T cell responses to AZD1222 COVID-19 vaccine. Sequenced by immunoSEQ multiplex PCR; TCRdb stores in-frame clones only, minus some. The data show 110,000 to 150,000 clones, roughly 94% seen once. The specimen comprised peripheral blood, sampled on day 0 of AZD1222 vaccination. These receptors all stem from an adult in good health.

This sequence joins TRBV4-2 and TRBJ1-2; D is undetermined. This CDR3 is 15 amino acids long. CDR1 and CDR2 (germline): LGHNA, YNFKEQ. V lost 0 bases, J lost 8 bases, and 16 bases lay in between. The DNA for the CDR3 is TGTGCCAGCAGCCAAGATAGGGAGGGTTGGAGAGGCTACACCTTC. This encodes CASSQDREGWRGYTF.

By sample share, this clone is medium-sized. The chain recombines TRBV18 with TRBJ2-2, with 10 bases aligning to TRBD1. The length of the CDR3 is 17 residues. After removal of 6 bases from V and 4 bases from J, the junction contained 11 bases not matched to a gene. Germline V gene sequence: CDR1 KGHSH, CDR2 LQKENI. The CDR3 bases are TGTGCCAGCTCCCAACGACAGGGGGCATCGAGCACCGGGGAGCTGTTTTTT. As protein: CASSQRQGASSTGELFF.

This chain uses TRBV7-3 with TRBJ2-1; D is ambiguous. The CDR3 runs to 13 residues. Germline-derived CDR1 and CDR2 are SGHTA and FQGTGA. Deletions cut 5 bases from V and 6 bases from J, with 11 bases between. The CDR3 is CASSSGSPNEQFF. The CDR3 coding sequence is TGTGCCAGCAGCAGTGGGTCTCCCAATGAGCAGTTCTTC.

Points on this clone: At one of its ends the junction is not consistent with the germline gene, which may arise from a read error. The chain is built from TRBV5-4 and TRBJ2-3; 11 nucleotides line up with TRBD1. This CDR3 has 17 amino acids. The germline V gene has CDR1 SGHNT and CDR2 YYREEE (reference sequence). The chain's CDR3 is CAVSRDRGGDTTYTQYF. The CDR3 DNA follows: TGTGCCGTGAGCCGGGACAGGGGGGGGGATACCACATATACGCAGTATTTT.

A remark on this clone: The sample has other DNA sequences that encode this CDR3 too. This chain joins TRBV2 and TRBJ2-5; D ambiguous. The CDR3 spans 13 residues. Per germline, CDR1 SNHLY and CDR2 FYNNEI. V lost 1 base to trimming and J lost 1 base, with 4 bases between them. The chain's CDR3 is CASSEEGQETQYF. Here the CDR3 DNA reads TGTGCCAGCAGTGAAGAGGGCCAAGAGACCCAGTACTTC.

This clone was counted a single time. The genes are TRBV7-2 and TRBJ2-1; a weak D match, TRBD2 (6 bases). The germline V gene encodes CDR1 SGHTA and CDR2 FQGNSA. With 3 bases removed from V and 9 bases from J, the gap between germline ends came to 12 bases. CDR3 length: 13 residues. CDR3 in DNA: TGTGCCAGCAGCTTGGGGGGAGAGGGTGAGCAGTTCTTC. Its protein product is CASSLGGEGEQFF.

The chain combines TRBV7-2 with TRBJ2-5; D gene uncertain. The germline CDR1 and CDR2 sequences are SGHTA and FQGNSA. This CDR3 has 13 amino acids. V was cut by 5 bases and J by 9 bases, with 16 bases left in between. CDR3 nucleotide sequence: TGTGCCAGCAGCGTCCAAAGACCGGCGCCCCAGTACTTC. Residues: CASSVQRPAPQYF.

The chain joins TRBV7-9 to TRBJ2-3; D may match TRBD1 or TRBD2 (5 bases each). This CDR3 comprises 16 residues. Germline V CDR1 and CDR2: SEHNR, FQNEAQ (reference sequence). The V and J ends lost 5 bases and 1 base respectively, with 16 bases between them. This CDR3 is CASSTTLGPRTDTQYF. Written as DNA, the CDR3 is TGTGCCAGCAGCACTACACTGGGACCGCGCACAGATACGCAGTATTTT.

V and J are TRBV18 and TRBJ2-7; 9 nucleotides match TRBD1. Germline CDR1 KGHSH, CDR2 LQKENI. V was pared by 3 bases and J by 7 bases, with 7 bases of the junction left unmatched. The CDR3 spans 14 residues. The CDR3 region is CASSPGTGPLEQYF. The CDR3 DNA follows: TGTGCCAGCTCACCGGGGACAGGGCCATTAGAGCAGTACTTC.